The 10 T cell receptor beta chains listed next were all sequenced from one sample in a study of OX40 agonist ivuxolimab in advanced cancers. Assay: immunoSEQ multiplex PCR; the TCRdb copy retains only in-frame clones and omits some. The sample includes more than 75,000 clones, roughly 90% of them seen just once. Sequences were derived from CD4+ or CD8+ T cells sorted from blood, sampled in a trial of the OX40 agonist ivuxolimab. Source of these receptors: an adult with an advanced solid tumor such as melanoma, head and neck, liver or kidney cancer.

J is TRBJ1-2 and V is TRBV18; TRBD1 might be the D (5 bases). The CDR3 sequence is 15 residues long. Trimming stripped 4 bases from V and 4 bases from J, with 16 bases between. CDR1 is KGHSH and CDR2 is LQKENI in the germline V gene. The CDR3 reads CASSLSREPRYGYTF. CDR3 nucleotide sequence: TGTGCCAGCTCACTTTCCAGGGAGCCTCGCTATGGCTACACCTTC.

The chain carries TRBV4-3 and TRBJ1-1; D is unresolved. The CDR3 totals 15 residues. CDR1 is LGHNA and CDR2 is YSLEER in the germline V gene. Trimming shortened V by 2 bases and J by 1 base, and 11 bases separated the two germline ends. In DNA form, the CDR3 reads TGCGCCAGCAGCCAAACGGGCAAGGGGAACACTGAAGCTTTCTTT. Its protein is CASSQTGKGNTEAFF.

The chain employs TRBV28 and TRBJ1-2; no definite D call. Trimming removed 5 bases from V and 3 bases from J, with 10 bases in between. This CDR3 has 13 amino acids. The germline V gene has CDR1 MDHEN and CDR2 SYDVKM. CDR3 sequence (DNA): TGTGCCAGCAGTCCCCCGGCGGACTATGGCTACACCTTC. Amino acid sequence: CASSPPADYGYTF.

The chain is built from TRBV7-2 and TRBJ2-7; 11 bases are a match to TRBD1. V trimming: 0 bases; J trimming: 6 bases; junction bases outside the gene matches: 1. Germline CDR1 is SGHTA and CDR2 is FQGNSA. This CDR3 has 14 amino acids. Here the CDR3 DNA reads TGTGCCAGCAGCTTAGCGGGACAGGGGGTCGAGCAGTACTTC. This translates into CASSLAGQGVEQYF.

The rearrangement uses TRBV7-9 and TRBJ2-7; D possibly matches TRBD1 or TRBD2 (5 bases each). The CDR3 length is 16 residues. The germline V gene has CDR1 SEHNR and CDR2 FQNEAQ (reference sequence). V was clipped by 5 bases and J by 9 bases, with 26 bases between them. CDR3 sequence: CASSPDWGSQAVGQYF. In DNA, the CDR3 is TGTGCCAGCAGCCCTGACTGGGGGTCACAAGCCGTGGGGCAGTACTTC.

This chain links TRBV7-3 with TRBJ2-3; possibly TRBD1 for D (6 bases). There are 13 residues in the CDR3. V lost 5 bases and J 8 bases, leaving 14 bases between the germline ends. CDR1 and CDR2 from the germline V gene are SGHTA and FQGTGA. In DNA, the CDR3 is TGTGCCAGCAGCCAGACAGGTTACGGTACGCAGTATTTT. Its translation is CASSQTGYGTQYF. Variable domain in full (rest from reference TRBV7-3 and TRBJ2-3): GAGVSQTPSNKVTEKGKYVELRCDPISGHTALYWYRQSLGQGPEFLIYFQGTGAADDSGLPNDRFFAVRPEGSVSTLKIQRTERGDSAVYLCASSQTGYGTQYFGPGTRLTVL.

The chain combines TRBV10-3 with TRBJ1-5; D not certain. There are 12 residues in the CDR3. Deletions cut 3 bases from V and 7 bases from J, with 7 bases between. Germline-derived CDR1 and CDR2 are ENHRY and SYGVKD. The CDR3 region has the DNA TGTGCCATCAGTGACGGGTACCAGCCCCAGCATTTT. Its translation: CAISDGYQPQHF.

The chain has TRBV14 and TRBJ2-3, with D uncertain. The CDR3 length is 14 residues. The V gene lost 1 base and the J gene lost 4 bases, with 9 bases spanning the gap. Germline V gene lookup returns CDR1 SGHDN and CDR2 FVKESK. The CDR3 spells CASSQVGSADTQYF. The CDR3 coding sequence is TGTGCCAGCAGCCAAGTAGGCAGCGCAGATACGCAGTATTTT.

J is TRBJ2-2 and V is TRBV7-2; possibly TRBD2 for D (6 bases). Germline CDR1 SGHTA, CDR2 FQGNSA. Trimming left V 2 bases short and J 2 bases short, with 12 bases between. CDR3 length: 16 amino acids. The CDR3 DNA sequence: TGTGCCAGCAGCTTATTTGGTAGCGGTAACACCGGGGAGCTGTTTTTT. It codes for CASSLFGSGNTGELFF.

In its sample, this clone was seen once. The V and J genes are TRBV27 and TRBJ2-5, with D possibly being TRBD2 (5 bases). Germline CDR1 MNHEY, CDR2 SMNVEV (reference sequence). Trimming shortened V by 8 bases and J by 5 bases, and 12 bases separated the two germline ends. There are 12 residues in the CDR3. Here the CDR3 DNA reads TGTGCCAGCTTCACCTCGGGGGAGACCCAGTACTTC. Translating it yields CASFTSGETQYF.